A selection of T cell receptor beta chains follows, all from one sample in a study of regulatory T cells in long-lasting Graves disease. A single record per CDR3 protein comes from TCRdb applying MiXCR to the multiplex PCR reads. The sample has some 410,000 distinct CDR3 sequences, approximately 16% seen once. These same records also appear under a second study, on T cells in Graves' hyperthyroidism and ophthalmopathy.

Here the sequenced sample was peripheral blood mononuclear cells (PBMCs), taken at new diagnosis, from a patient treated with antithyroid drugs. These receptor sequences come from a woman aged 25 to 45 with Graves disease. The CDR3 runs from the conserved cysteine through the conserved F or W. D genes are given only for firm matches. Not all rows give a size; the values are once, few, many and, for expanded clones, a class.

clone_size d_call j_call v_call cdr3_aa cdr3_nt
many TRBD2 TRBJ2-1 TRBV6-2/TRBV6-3 CASSYSRSGGPQSSYNEQFF TGTGCCAGCAGTTACTCGAGGTCGGGAGGCCCTCAGTCCTCCTACAATGAGCAGTTCTTC
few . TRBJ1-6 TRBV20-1 CSARDALPDSDSPLHF TGCAGTGCTAGAGATGCGCTCCCTGATTCGGATTCACCCCTCCACTTT
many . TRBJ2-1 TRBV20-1 CSAIRSPATASEQFF TGCAGTGCCATCCGGTCCCCCGCCACCGCCAGTGAGCAGTTCTTC
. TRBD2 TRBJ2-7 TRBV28 CASSHEPTSRQYF TGTGCCAGCAGCCATGAACCGACTAGCCGGCAGTACTTC
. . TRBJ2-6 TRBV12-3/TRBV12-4 CASSSGLFTVLTF TGTGCCAGCAGTTCGGGTCTTTTCACCGTCCTGACTTTC
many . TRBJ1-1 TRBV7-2 CASSFGQLEAFF TGTGCCAGCAGCTTCGGACAGTTAGAAGCTTTCTTT
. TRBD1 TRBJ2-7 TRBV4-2 CASSQVGTEYEQYF TGTGCCAGCAGCCAAGTGGGGACAGAATACGAGCAGTACTTC
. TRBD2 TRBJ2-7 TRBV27 CASSYRASGAYEQYF TGTGCCAGCAGTTACCGGGCTAGCGGGGCCTACGAGCAGTACTTC
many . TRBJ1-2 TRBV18 CASSPLTDNYGYTF TGTGCCAGCTCACCTCTGACAGACAACTATGGCTACACCTTC
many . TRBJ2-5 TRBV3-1 CASSSQGETQYF TGTGCCAGCAGCTCCCAGGGTGAGACCCAGTACTTC
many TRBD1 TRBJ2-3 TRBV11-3 CASSRTGQTDTQYF TGTGCCAGCAGCCGGACAGGGCAAACAGATACGCAGTATTTT
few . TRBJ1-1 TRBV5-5 CASSPGHLLVNTEAFF TGTGCCAGCAGCCCCGGACATCTCCTCGTGAACACTGAAGCTTTCTTT
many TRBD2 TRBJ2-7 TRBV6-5 CASSYKHGLAGLSYEQYF TGTGCCAGCAGTTACAAACATGGACTAGCGGGACTCTCCTACGAGCAGTACTTC
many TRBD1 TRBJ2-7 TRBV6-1 CASGPGQGPYEQYF TGTGCCAGCGGGCCGGGACAGGGTCCCTACGAGCAGTACTTC